This T cell receptor beta chain came from a study of CD4 T cells in relation to SARS-CoV-2 and coronaviruses (dated by TCRdb to about 2021). About the investigation overall: In the ViraFEST assay, PBMCs were cultured with antigen for about eleven days, after which TCR beta CDR3s were sequenced to identify antigen-specific clonal expansions. The full convalescent cohort of 12 patients had a median age of roughly 38 years, ranging from roughly 20 to 80 years. The roughly twelve convalescent patients included 8 males and 4 females; two subjects were Hispanic. Patient-derived lymphoblastoid cell lines were used to map the HLA restriction of shared crossreactive spike epitopes. Memory CD4+ T cell crossreactivity between SARS-CoV-2 and common cold coronavirus spike proteins was assessed at the TCR clonotype level in the study. The Adaptive Biotechnologies TCR-sequencing kit was used to sequence samples from three pre-COVID donors and the naive versus memory experiments, whereas other data were Illumina-based. A different TCR-beta assay, based on Illumina, was used to sequence expansion assays from other donors in the study.

Sequences MNHEY (CDR1) and SVGEGT (CDR2) are obtained from the germline V gene. The junction shows trimming of 4 bases on V and 7 bases on J, plus 23 bases between the germline ends. The CDR3, from cysteine to phenylalanine, totals 17 residues. Only the CDR3 portion is preserved as DNA: 51 bases, with reading frame beginning at the first base. As regards this clone: Its antigen is unknown. The sample holds no much larger clone one base away, and base qualities are not on file.

Survey-level immunoSEQ TCR-beta sequencing was performed on DNA from CEF-cultured naive and memory CD4+ T cells. Per the source publication's procedure: During preprocessing, nonproductive sequences were discarded, as were any CDR3s that did not begin with C, did not end with F or W, or were shorter than 7 amino acids. The MANAFEST web app was used to call antigen-specific clonotypes on the basis of expansion compared with the reference and with other culture wells. To be counted as positive, a clone had to show significant expansion compared with the reference culture, at an FDR below 0.05, in 2 of 3 replicate wells. Positive clones also required significant expansion versus all other tandem wells and an odds ratio above 5. Cultured and uncultured naive and memory CD4+ repertoires were searched for previously identified spike- and CEF-reactive CDR3s. Pairwise Levenshtein distance, computed with the stringdist R package after three terminal residues were trimmed from each end, was used as the measure of CDR3 homology. Sourced from immuneACCESS, this table was stored by TCRdb with only in-frame sequences that have V and J called. A share of the clones is absent; for the studies checked, an unresolved V gene accounts for under half, and the remainder has no known explanation. V, J and clone size are those of that table, while D and trimming were read from the DNA. The sample data list approximately 39,000 clones, and 77% of these were observed just once. The ten largest clonotypes hold around 21% of the sample.

Overall results and qualifications from the work: Small numbers of patients and of tested TCRs limited the study. Compared with monoreactive clones, crossreactive clones had significantly weaker SARS-CoV-2-driven expansion, a result consistent with antigenic imprinting. Crossreactivity analysis was centred on spike protein, so crossreactivity against other viral proteins was not assessed. In around three fifths of donors, memory CD4+ clonotypes turned up that crossrecognized SARS-CoV-2 and at least one common cold coronavirus spike. No donor contributed both pre-pandemic and post-infection samples, which limited tracing the source of pre-existing responses. Sequencing naive versus memory cells indicated that the assay picks up memory recall responses, not primary responses primed during culture.

Naive and memory CD4+ T cells were separated from cryopreserved PBMCs through CD4 enrichment, which was followed by EasySep naive CD4+ T cell enrichment. For around ten days, about 92,000 sorted naive or memory CD4+ T cells were cultured together with CEF peptides and T cell-depleted PBMCs at a 1:1 ratio. Triplicate replicate wells were generally used for each peptide culture condition. Ficoll-Paque PLUS gradient centrifugation was used to isolate PBMCs from leukapheresis product or whole blood. PBMCs were either cryopreserved at -140°C or used fresh in the expansion assay. The QIAamp Micro DNA Kit was used to extract genomic DNA from the CD4+ T cells.

Sequencing was carried out using memory CD4+ T cells from PBMCs, cultured in vitro. The cell subset or site label, as the study defines it: memory (non-naive) CD4+ T cells. The sequence links TRBV6-2 or TRBV6-3 to TRBJ1-5; D gene: possibly TRBD1, on 6 matching bases. The sequence was collected from an adult with COVID-19. The CDR3 protein is CASSFFRGLGVVQPQHF. The nucleotide sequence reads TGTGCCAGCAGTTTCTTCAGGGGCCTCGGTGTGGTACAGCCCCAGCATTTT.